The 26 T cell receptor beta chains in this list originate from one sample, sequenced in a study of blood T cell repertoires in COVID-19. Using immunoSEQ multiplex PCR, the repertoire was profiled, and TCRdb retains in-frame clones only, with some absent. The data show tens of thousands of clones, with 70% to 90% seen just once and approximately 5% held by the top ten. Sequencing was performed on peripheral blood. The receptors originated from a man between 65 and 85 years old with acute or convalescent COVID-19.

This clone was counted only a few times. J is TRBJ1-6 and V is TRBV27; the match to TRBD1 covers 9 bases. Germline CDR1 and CDR2: MNHEY and SMNVEV (reference sequence). The CDR3 runs 16 residues. The V gene end was trimmed by 2 bases and the J gene end by 5 bases; junction bases not matched to a gene: 4. CDR3 nucleotides: TGTGCCAGCAGTTTAAAGGGACAGGGAAATAATTCACCCCTCCACTTT. This translates into CASSLKGQGNNSPLHF.

This clone was detected only a few times. The chain employs TRBV6-2 or TRBV6-3 and TRBJ2-1; tentative D call: TRBD2 (5 bases). V was cut by 7 bases and J by 3 bases, with 10 bases left in between. Germline V gives CDR1 MNHEY, CDR2 SVGEGT. The CDR3 covers 13 residues. The CDR3 DNA follows: TGTGCCAGCACCCCCGCGGGCTACAATGAGCAGTTCTTC. Amino acid sequence: CASTPAGYNEQFF.

The chain carries TRBV28 and TRBJ1-3, with D uncertain. The CDR3 runs 14 residues. The V gene lost 6 bases and the J gene lost 4 bases, with 13 bases spanning the gap. From germline, CDR1 is MDHEN and CDR2 SYDVKM. CDR3 loop: CASRSGNGGNTIYF. CDR3 in DNA: TGTGCCAGCAGATCCGGGAACGGGGGAAACACCATATATTTT.

The chain combines TRBV19 with TRBJ2-7, with D possibly being TRBD1 (6 bases). Trimming cost V 10 bases and J 9 bases, with 19 bases left between them. CDR1 is LNHDA and CDR2 is SQIVND in the germline V gene (reference sequence). The CDR3 has 12 amino acids. The CDR3 DNA reads TGTGCCACACCCCGGGACCAAGGGGGGCAGTACTTC. This encodes CATPRDQGGQYF.

V usage is TRBV29-1 and J usage is TRBJ1-2; no clear D. The V gene's germline CDR1 is SQVTM and CDR2 ANQGSEA. Trimming shortened V by 4 bases and J by 0 bases, and 9 bases separated the two germline ends. The CDR3 extends over 13 amino acids. The CDR3 DNA is TGCAGCGTTGTTGGCGGTTCTAACTATGGCTACACCTTC. This codes for CSVVGGSNYGYTF.

The CDR3 spells CASSGGGRGRDQPQHF. CDR3 nucleotides: TGTGCCAGCAGTGGGGGCGGTAGGGGCCGGGATCAGCCCCAGCATTTT. The genes are TRBV2 and TRBJ1-5, with D possibly matching TRBD1 (5 bases). CDR1 and CDR2 (germline): SNHLY, FYNNEI. The V end was cut by 4 bases, the J end by 5 bases, with 18 bases between. This CDR3 comprises 16 residues.

The chain employs TRBV5-8 and TRBJ2-7; 7 positions agree with TRBD1. V gave up 7 bases and J gave up 0 bases; unmatched junction bases: 4. The CDR3 spans 13 residues. From germline, CDR1 is SGHTS and CDR2 YDEGEE. Here the CDR3 reads CASGTDFSYEQYF. The CDR3 DNA is TGTGCCAGCGGGACAGATTTCTCCTACGAGCAGTACTTC.

CDR3 loop: CASRRQTNTEAFF. The CDR3 bases are TGTGCCAGCAGGAGACAGACGAACACTGAAGCTTTCTTT. The chain uses TRBV2 and TRBJ1-1, with D perhaps TRBD1 (5 bases). Germline V gene data show CDR1 as SNHLY and CDR2 as FYNNEI. CDR3 length: 13 residues. V lost 6 bases to trimming and J lost 1 base, with 9 bases between them.

This clone has only a few counts. The chain uses TRBV20-1 and TRBJ2-7; D is uncertain. V was trimmed by 3 bases and J by 4 bases, leaving 7 bases between them. This CDR3 has 11 residues. The germline CDR1 and CDR2 sequences are DFQATT and SNEGSKA (reference sequence). Here the CDR3 DNA reads TGCAGTGCTAGTGATATATACGAGCAGTACTTC. Residues: CSASDIYEQYF.

The chain links TRBV3-1 (or the pseudogene TRBV3-2) to TRBJ1-4; maybe TRBD1 (6 bases). V was cut by 4 bases and J by 0 bases, with 9 bases left in between. Germline V gene sequence: CDR1 LGHDT, CDR2 YNNKEL (reference sequence). This CDR3 spans 15 amino acids. This chain's CDR3 is CASSLWTATNEKLFF. In DNA, the CDR3 is TGTGCCAGCAGCCTCTGGACAGCAACTAATGAAAAACTGTTTTTT.

This clone has just one count. The chain links TRBV7-3 to TRBJ2-7; maybe TRBD2 (5 bases). The CDR3 extends over 13 amino acids. Trimming took off 5 bases at V and 0 bases at J, with 8 bases between the two ends. The germline V gene has CDR1 SGHTA and CDR2 FQGTGA. Written as DNA, the CDR3 is TGTGCCAGCAGCCCTGGAGGCTCCTACGAGCAGTACTTC. Protein sequence: CASSPGGSYEQYF.

The genes are TRBV11-3 and TRBJ2-7; tentative D call: TRBD1 (6 bases). The CDR3 loop spans 13 amino acids. Germline V gives CDR1 SGHNT, CDR2 YENEEA. The V gene lost 5 bases and the J gene lost 6 bases, with 14 bases spanning the gap. CDR3: CASSLNRVSEQYF. In DNA form, the CDR3 reads TGTGCCAGCAGCCTCAACAGGGTATCCGAGCAGTACTTC.

This rearrangement joins TRBV2 to TRBJ1-1; TRBD1 might be the D (6 bases). Germline CDR1 is SNHLY and CDR2 is FYNNEI. V was clipped by 8 bases and J by 1 base, with 23 bases between them. CDR3 size: 17 residues. CDR3 sequence reads: CASGSPRRTAENTEAFF. The CDR3 nucleotides are TGTGCCAGCGGTAGCCCCAGACGGACAGCCGAGAACACTGAAGCTTTCTTT.

The V gene is TRBV9, the J gene TRBJ2-5; a weak D match, TRBD1 (6 bases). Germline-derived CDR1 and CDR2 are SGDLS and YYNGEE. V was trimmed by 0 bases and J by 3 bases, leaving 9 bases between them. The length of the CDR3 is 14 residues. This CDR3 reads CASSVGSGEETQYF. In DNA, the CDR3 is TGTGCCAGCAGCGTAGGATCAGGGGAAGAGACCCAGTACTTC.

Worth noting for this clone: In the same sample, other DNA sequences code for this CDR3. The CDR3 DNA is TGCGCCAGCAGCTTGAGGGGTAACTATGGCTACACCTTC. It translates to CASSLRGNYGYTF. This chain connects TRBV5-1 to TRBJ1-2; a weak D match, TRBD1 (5 bases). This CDR3 is built from 13 residues. Looked up from germline, CDR1 is SGHRS and CDR2 is YFSETQ. The V and J ends lost 1 base and 1 base respectively, with 5 bases between them.

The rearrangement links TRBV10-3 to TRBJ2-5; 10 bases fit TRBD1. The germline V gene has CDR1 ENHRY and CDR2 SYGVKD. V gave up 4 bases and J gave up 4 bases; unmatched junction bases: 6. The CDR3 runs 15 residues. The CDR3 DNA sequence: TGTGCCATCAGTGTTGACAGGGGGCATCCAGAGACCCAGTACTTC. It yields the protein CAISVDRGHPETQYF.

V usage is TRBV4-1 and J usage is TRBJ2-1, with 12 bases that match TRBD2. The V segment lost 4 bases and the J segment 10 bases; nucleotides outside the gene matches: 2. The CDR3 totals 13 residues. Looked up from germline, CDR1 is MGHRA and CDR2 is YSYEKL. The CDR3 sequence: CASSRLAGVEQFF. The CDR3 DNA reads as TGCGCCAGCAGCCGACTAGCGGGGGTGGAGCAGTTCTTC.

The CDR3 is CASCRDSRSYEQYF. The CDR3, as DNA: TGTGCCAGCTGCCGGGACTCACGATCCTACGAGCAGTACTTC. The V gene is TRBV6-5, the J gene TRBJ2-7, with D perhaps matching TRBD2 (6 bases). This CDR3 is built from 14 residues. CDR1 is MNHEY, CDR2 SVGAGI, per germline. V was clipped by 8 bases and J by 1 base, with 15 bases between them.

The chain couples TRBV9 to TRBJ2-1; 10 nucleotides align to TRBD2. This CDR3 has 16 amino acids. V shed 4 bases, J shed 6 bases, and the junction held 10 bases outside the gene matches. Germline V gives CDR1 SGDLS, CDR2 YYNGEE. CDR3 amino acids: CASSHPSSGGGNEQFF. For the CDR3, the DNA is TGTGCCAGCAGCCACCCCTCTAGCGGGGGTGGCAATGAGCAGTTCTTC.

This rearrangement joins TRBV6-5 to TRBJ2-3; 7 bases are shared with TRBD2. Losses at the gene ends were 6 bases for V and 4 bases for J; bases not matched to a gene: 10. CDR3 length: 15 amino acids. Germline CDR1 and CDR2: MNHEY and SVGAGI. Written as DNA, the CDR3 is TGTGCCAGCAGGAGACGAGCGGGGATCGCAGATACGCAGTATTTT. Translated, it gives CASRRRAGIADTQYF.

This clone has a single count. J is TRBJ2-7 and V is TRBV4-2; tentative D call: TRBD2 (7 bases). The germline gives CDR1 LGHNA, CDR2 YNFKEQ. The CDR3 spans 15 residues. Trimming removed 4 bases from V and 5 bases from J, with 18 bases in between. Written as DNA, the CDR3 is TGTGCCAGCAGCCTCTCCGCGGGGGCTGGGAACGAGCAGTACTTC. This sequence encodes CASSLSAGAGNEQYF.

The CDR3 region has the DNA TGTGCCAGCTCTACCAGACGGGGGAGTCAAGAGACCCAGTACTTC. As protein: CASSTRRGSQETQYF. The rearrangement links TRBV18 to TRBJ2-5; D might be TRBD2 (6 bases). The germline V and J ends were trimmed by 6 bases and 2 bases, with 16 bases remaining between them. This CDR3 contains 15 residues. Germline CDR1 and CDR2: KGHSH and LQKENI.

V and J are TRBV2 and TRBJ1-5; the match to TRBD1 covers 7 bases. V gave up 6 bases and J gave up 3 bases; unmatched junction bases: 5. This CDR3 contains 14 residues. Germline CDR1 SNHLY, CDR2 FYNNEI. The CDR3 sequence is CASSSRGINQPQHF. DNA of the CDR3: TGTGCCAGCAGCAGCAGGGGGATCAATCAGCCCCAGCATTTT.

The V and J genes are TRBV4-1 and TRBJ2-1; 9 nucleotides match TRBD1. The CDR3 runs 14 residues. The ends lost 4 bases at V and 8 bases at J; junction bases unmatched: 6. The germline V gene has CDR1 MGHRA and CDR2 YSYEKL. The CDR3, as DNA: TGCGCCAGCAGCCGCCGGGACAGGGTTTATGAGCAGTTCTTC. Translating gives CASSRRDRVYEQFF.

The table lists this clone with a count of one. The V call is TRBV11-2, the J call TRBJ1-3, with D maybe TRBD1 (6 bases). V lost 2 bases and J lost 2, with 10 bases in between. Germline lookup yields CDR1 SGHAT and CDR2 FQNNGV. This CDR3 has 15 amino acids. The CDR3 DNA reads TGTGCCAGCAGCTTACGGGGGGGCACTGGAAACACCATATATTTT. Translation: CASSLRGGTGNTIYF. Together with reference TRBV11-2 and TRBJ1-3, the CDR3 gives the full variable domain: EAGVAQSPRYKIIEKRQSVAFWCNPISGHATLYWYQQILGQGPKLLIQFQNNGVVDDSQLPKDRFSAERLKGVDSTLKIQPAKLEDSAVYLCASSLRGGTGNTIYFGEGSWLTVV.

The chain recombines TRBV28 with TRBJ2-7; no firm D call. CDR3 length: 12 residues. The V gene's germline CDR1 is MDHEN and CDR2 SYDVKM. V was trimmed by 6 bases and J by 2 bases, leaving 8 bases between them. The CDR3 nucleotides read TGTGCCAGCAGCTCACGCGCCTACGAGCAGTACTTC. Residues: CASSSRAYEQYF.